Shown below are 17 T cell receptor beta chains from a single sample sequenced in a study of T-cell reconstitution after alpha-beta-depleted transplantation in children. Unique molecular identifiers were incorporated into the prepared TCRbeta library. TCRdb fed the PCR reads into MiXCR, producing one record per CDR3 protein. This sample has fewer than 250,000 distinct CDR3 sequences, with about a sixth found just once. The starting material was PBMCs, mostly from graft donor cells, obtained 360 days after TCRalphabeta/CD19-depleted stem cell transplant. The receptor set was obtained from a male patient aged 2 to 9 who had a stem cell transplant for acute lymphoblastic leukemia, so the T cells may come from the graft donor.

The V and J genes are TRBV7-9 and TRBJ2-3; D not resolved. V lost 1 base, J lost 2 bases, and 7 bases lay in between. Germline assignment: CDR1 SEHNR and CDR2 FQNEAQ (reference sequence). This CDR3 has 14 amino acids. The CDR3 sequence is CASSLGGPTDTQYF. Here the CDR3 DNA reads TGTGCCAGCAGCTTAGGCGGACCCACAGATACGCAGTATTTT.

This clonotype was detected only a few times. The rearrangement uses TRBV9 and TRBJ2-3, with D perhaps TRBD2 (6 bases). The CDR3 is 17 amino acids. Germline CDR1 and CDR2: SGDLS and YYNGEE. Trimming took off 4 bases at V and 2 bases at J, with 20 bases between the two ends. The CDR3 reads CASSPTAGTWITDTQYF. The CDR3 DNA follows: TGTGCCAGCAGCCCGACTGCCGGGACTTGGATCACAGATACGCAGTATTTT.

The rearrangement links TRBV7-9 to TRBJ1-5; D perhaps matches TRBD1 (5 bases). Deletions cut 3 bases from V and 6 bases from J, with 12 bases between. CDR1 and CDR2 from the germline V gene are SEHNR and FQNEAQ (reference sequence). This CDR3 has 14 amino acids. CDR3 region: CASSFAGYGQPQHF. CDR3 nucleotides: TGTGCCAGCAGCTTTGCAGGGTATGGTCAGCCCCAGCATTTT. The whole variable domain, filled in from reference TRBV7-9 and TRBJ1-5, reads DTGVSQNPRHKITKRGQNVTFRCDPISEHNRLYWYRQTLGQGPEFLTYFQNEAQLEKSRLLSDRFSAERPKGSFSTLEIQRTEQGDSAMYLCASSFAGYGQPQHFGDGTRLSIL.

The rearrangement joins TRBV7-9 to TRBJ2-4, with no clear D. The CDR3 totals 14 residues. Deletions cut 0 bases from V and 4 bases from J, with 7 bases between. Germline values: CDR1 SEHNR, CDR2 FQNEAQ (reference sequence). CDR3 in amino acids: CASSLAARKNIQYF. The CDR3 DNA reads TGTGCCAGCAGCTTAGCGGCAAGGAAAAACATTCAGTACTTC.

The DNA of the CDR3 is TGTGCCAGCAGTGAAATAGCGGGGACCACAGATACGCAGTATTTT. Translated, it gives CASSEIAGTTDTQYF. The V gene is TRBV6-1, the J gene TRBJ2-3; 8 bases fit TRBD2. Germline loops: CDR1 MNHNS, CDR2 SASEGT. This CDR3 comprises 15 residues. V dropped 2 bases and J dropped 2; count of bases not matched to a gene: 3.

The chain employs TRBV7-9 and TRBJ1-1; the D gene is possibly TRBD1 (6 bases). Germline V gives CDR1 SEHNR, CDR2 FQNEAQ (reference sequence). The CDR3 extends over 15 amino acids. Trimming stripped 8 bases from V and 1 base from J, with 17 bases between. The CDR3 DNA is TGTGCCAGCGCAGGGGACCCGACCCCGAACACTGAAGCTTTCTTT. This codes for CASAGDPTPNTEAFF. The full variable domain, in which reference TRBV7-9 and TRBJ1-1 provide the parts outside the CDR3, is DTGVSQNPRHKITKRGQNVTFRCDPISEHNRLYWYRQTLGQGPEFLTYFQNEAQLEKSRLLSDRFSAERPKGSFSTLEIQRTEQGDSAMYLCASAGDPTPNTEAFFGQGTRLTVV.

The rearrangement links TRBV10-3 to TRBJ2-3; 8 positions match TRBD2. V lost 6 bases, J lost 3 bases, and 11 bases stayed unmatched. This CDR3 has 16 residues. CDR1 and CDR2 (germline): ENHRY, SYGVKD. The CDR3: CAIRETYSGATDTQYF. CDR3 DNA: TGTGCCATCAGAGAAACCTATAGCGGGGCAACAGATACGCAGTATTTT.

This clonotype was seen more than once but under ten times. The chain has TRBV7-2 and TRBJ2-4, with no clear D. This CDR3 is built from 15 residues. CDR1 and CDR2 (germline): SGHTA, FQGNSA. Trimming shortened V by 3 bases and J by 0 bases, and 9 bases separated the two germline ends. Here the CDR3 reads CASSLGSIAKNIQYF. DNA of the CDR3: TGTGCCAGCAGCTTGGGGTCAATAGCCAAAAACATTCAGTACTTC.

This clonotype was detected only a few times. The V and J genes are TRBV28 and TRBJ2-7, with D possibly matching TRBD2 (7 bases). Germline assignment: CDR1 MDHEN and CDR2 SYDVKM. The V gene lost 5 bases and the J gene lost 0 bases, with 20 bases spanning the gap. The CDR3 has 17 residues. The CDR3 region has the DNA TGTGCCAGCAGTCTCTTGCGGGGGCGATCGAGCTCCTACGAGCAGTACTTC. It translates to CASSLLRGRSSSYEQYF. The full variable domain, completed using reference TRBV28 and TRBJ2-7, is DVKVTQSSRYLVKRTGEKVFLECVQDMDHENMFWYRQDPGLGLRLIYFSYDVKMKEKGDIPEGYSVSREKKERFSLILESASTNQTSMYLCASSLLRGRSSSYEQYFGPGTRLTVT.

This clonotype occurred a few times. The V call is TRBV12-3 or TRBV12-4, the J call TRBJ1-2; D is undetermined. This CDR3 comprises 15 residues. V was pared by 2 bases and J by 3 bases, with 13 bases between. In DNA, the CDR3 is TGTGCCAGCAGTTTATTGGGCACGCCTTACTATGGCTACACCTTC. Protein product: CASSLLGTPYYGYTF.

Many counts were recorded for this clonotype. The chain has TRBV10-3 and TRBJ2-2; no clear D. V was cut by 4 bases and J by 6 bases, with 9 bases left in between. The germline V gene has CDR1 ENHRY and CDR2 SYGVKD. The CDR3 has 13 residues. The CDR3 region is CAISGTPAGELFF. The DNA for the CDR3 is TGTGCCATCAGTGGGACGCCCGCCGGGGAGCTGTTTTTT.

This clonotype showed up just a few times. The rearrangement links TRBV19 to TRBJ2-7; D not certain. The CDR3 runs to 11 residues. Trimming pared 3 bases from V and 6 bases from J, leaving 6 bases between. The germline V gene has CDR1 LNHDA and CDR2 SQIVND (reference sequence). The CDR3, as DNA: TGTGCCAGTAGTATCGGGTCCGAGCAGTACTTC. Amino acids: CASSIGSEQYF.

This clonotype was recorded at least ten times. The rearrangement links TRBV18 to TRBJ1-2, with TRBD1 identical over 9 bases. CDR1 is KGHSH and CDR2 is LQKENI in the germline V gene. The CDR3 has 15 amino acids. Trimming at V came to 3 bases and at J to 7 bases, leaving 9 bases not matched to a gene. CDR3 sequence: CASSPGTGRDPGYTF. CDR3 bases: TGTGCCAGCTCACCTGGGACAGGGCGCGACCCTGGCTACACCTTC.

The chain carries TRBV20-1 and TRBJ2-7; 11 positions agree with TRBD2. This CDR3 has 15 amino acids. Looked up from germline, CDR1 is DFQATT and CDR2 is SNEGSKA (reference sequence). V was clipped by 5 bases and J by 2 bases; unmatched bases: 8. The CDR3 loop reads CSAEDLAGGTYEQYF. Written as DNA, the CDR3 is TGCAGTGCTGAAGACCTAGCGGGAGGTACCTACGAGCAGTACTTC.

The table lists this clonotype with a few counts. The rearrangement uses TRBV12-3 or TRBV12-4 and TRBJ1-1; 10 nucleotides match TRBD1. V lost 6 bases, J lost 0 bases, and 7 bases stayed unmatched. CDR3 length: 16 amino acids. The CDR3 is CASRVRGQGMNTEAFF. The CDR3 DNA is TGTGCCAGCAGAGTAAGGGGACAGGGGATGAACACTGAAGCTTTCTTT.

There are a few counts of this clonotype. V gene TRBV2 combines with J gene TRBJ1-2, with 8 bases fitting TRBD1. Germline V gene lookup returns CDR1 SNHLY and CDR2 FYNNEI. The CDR3 contains 15 residues. Trimming at V came to 6 bases and at J to 4 bases, leaving 10 bases not matched to a gene. Here the CDR3 DNA reads TGTGCCAGCAGCCCAGCGACAGGGGCAGGCTATGGCTACACCTTC. Translation gives CASSPATGAGYGYTF.

This clonotype has just a few counts. The chain uses TRBV7-8 and TRBJ1-1; TRBD1 is a possible D gene (6 bases). The CDR3 has 12 residues. Trimming pared 0 bases from V and 9 bases from J, leaving 8 bases between. Germline V gene data show CDR1 as SGHVS and CDR2 as FQNEAQ. This chain's CDR3 is CASSLAGQQAFF. CDR3 DNA sequence: TGTGCCAGCAGCTTAGCCGGACAGCAAGCTTTCTTT.